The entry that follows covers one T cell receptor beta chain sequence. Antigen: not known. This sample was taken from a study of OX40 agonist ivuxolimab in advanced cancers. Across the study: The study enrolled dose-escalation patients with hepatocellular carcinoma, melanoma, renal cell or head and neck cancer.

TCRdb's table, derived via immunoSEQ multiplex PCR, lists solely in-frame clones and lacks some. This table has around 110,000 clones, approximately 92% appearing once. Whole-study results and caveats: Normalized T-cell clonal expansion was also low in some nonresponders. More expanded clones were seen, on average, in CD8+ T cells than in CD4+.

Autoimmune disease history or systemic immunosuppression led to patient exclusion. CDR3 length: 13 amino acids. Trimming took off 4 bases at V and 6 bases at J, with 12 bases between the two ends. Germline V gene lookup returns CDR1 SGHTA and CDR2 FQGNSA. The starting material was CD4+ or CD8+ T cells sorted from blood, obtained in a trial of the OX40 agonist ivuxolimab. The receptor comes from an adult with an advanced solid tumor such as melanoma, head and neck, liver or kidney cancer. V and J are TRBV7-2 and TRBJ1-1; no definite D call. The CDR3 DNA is TGTGCCAGCAGCTCAAACCCCGTCTCTGAAGCTTTCTTT. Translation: CASSSNPVSEAFF.